The clone carrying this T cell receptor beta chain was picked up a small number of times. Its antigen remains unknown. The ends were cut back, 3 bases at V and 3 bases at J, with 15 bases in the middle. CDR3 size: 15 residues. Germline lookup yields CDR1 KGHSH and CDR2 LQKENI. Genomic DNA served as template for TCR beta VDJ and CDR3 profiling. A single record per CDR3 protein comes from TCRdb applying MiXCR to the reads. Among roughly 500,000 distinct CDR3 sequences, about a third were seen once, and the ten largest hold around 0.82%. Flow cytometry had shown expanded CD8+CD57+ cells in the patients chosen for sequencing. All patients had severe acquired aplastic anemia. These data come from a study of CD8+CD57+ T cells in acquired aplastic anemia. Study observations and caveats: Patients and controls were not found to differ significantly in CD8+ Simpson's diversity. Found in both controls and patients were twenty-nine CD8+ CDR3 sequences.

Material for sequencing was sorted CD4+, CD8+, or CD8+CD57+ T cells (not recorded which) from PBMCs. The clonotype originates from a human donor with aplastic anemia. The chain employs TRBV18 and TRBJ2-7, with unresolved D. The CDR3 reads CASSPVEVNDYEQYF. CDR3 sequence (DNA): TGTGCCAGCTCACCGGTAGAGGTAAACGACTACGAGCAGTACTTC.